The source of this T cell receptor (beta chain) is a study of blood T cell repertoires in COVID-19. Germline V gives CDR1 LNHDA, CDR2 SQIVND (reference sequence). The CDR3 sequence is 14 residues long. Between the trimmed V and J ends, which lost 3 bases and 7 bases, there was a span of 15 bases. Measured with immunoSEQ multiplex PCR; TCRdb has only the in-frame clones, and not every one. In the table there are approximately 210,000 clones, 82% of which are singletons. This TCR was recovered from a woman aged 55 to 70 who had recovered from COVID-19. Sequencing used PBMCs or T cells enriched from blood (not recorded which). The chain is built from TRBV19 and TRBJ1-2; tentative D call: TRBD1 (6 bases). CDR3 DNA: TGTGCCAGTAGTATTTGGCGGGGGGCTGGTGGCTACACCTTC. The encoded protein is CASSIWRGAGGYTF. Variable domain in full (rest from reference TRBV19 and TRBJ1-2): DGGITQSPKYLFRKEGQNVTLSCEQNLNHDAMYWYRQDPGQGLRLIYYSQIVNDFQKGDIAEGYSVSREKKESFPLTVTSAQKNPTAFYLCASSIWRGAGGYTFGSGTRLTVV.